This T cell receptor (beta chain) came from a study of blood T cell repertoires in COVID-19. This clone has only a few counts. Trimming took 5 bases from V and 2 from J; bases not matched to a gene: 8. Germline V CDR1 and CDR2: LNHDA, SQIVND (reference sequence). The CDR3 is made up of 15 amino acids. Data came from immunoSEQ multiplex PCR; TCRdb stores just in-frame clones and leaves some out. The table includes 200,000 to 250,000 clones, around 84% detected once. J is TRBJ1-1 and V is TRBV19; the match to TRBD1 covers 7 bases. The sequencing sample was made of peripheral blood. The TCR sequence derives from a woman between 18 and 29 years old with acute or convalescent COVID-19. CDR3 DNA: TGTGCCAGTAGTCCACTCGGGACAGCCAACACTGAAGCTTTCTTT. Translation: CASSPLGTANTEAFF.